The clone carrying this T cell receptor beta chain was seen more than once but under ten times. The source of the sample is a study of PD-L1 blockade in urothelial cancer. Across the whole study: Analyses were performed on blood at 3 weeks after treatment start (the second dose) and at 6 weeks.

Libraries were prepared by immunoSEQ multiplex PCR; TCRdb keeps only in-frame clonotypes and omits some of them. Here the sample spans roughly 26,000 clones, roughly nine tenths being singletons. The TCR sequence derives from a man aged 45-65 years with urothelial cancer. The sequencing used PBMCs, collected around atezolizumab (anti-PD-L1) treatment.

The CDR3: CASTYGGGTEAFF. DNA for the CDR3: TGCGCCAGCACCTATGGGGGCGGAACTGAAGCTTTCTTT. The rearrangement joins TRBV5-1 to TRBJ1-1; the D gene is possibly TRBD1 (6 bases). V was cut by 6 bases and J by 5 bases, with 14 bases left in between. Germline V CDR1 and CDR2: SGHRS, YFSETQ. CDR3 length: 13 residues.